These 22 T cell receptor beta chains came from one sample sequenced in a study of T cell changes during pregnancy in multiple sclerosis. Measured with immunoSEQ multiplex PCR; TCRdb has only the in-frame clones, and not every one. The sample lists tens of thousands of clones; around 94% were seen once. Source: peripheral blood, taken in the third trimester of pregnancy. The receptors shown here come from a female donor with multiple sclerosis, enrolled in a pregnancy study.

Only one count was recorded for this clone. The CDR3 DNA sequence: TGTGCCAGCAGCTTGGCTAATACCTACGAGCAGTACTTC. It is translated as CASSLANTYEQYF. The rearrangement joins TRBV5-4 to TRBJ2-7; D is unresolved. The V gene lost 0 bases and the J gene lost 2 bases, with 6 bases spanning the gap. Germline loops: CDR1 SGHNT, CDR2 YYREEE (reference sequence). CDR3 length equals 13 residues.

The chain couples TRBV7-2 to TRBJ2-7; 7 bases line up with TRBD2. V lost 5 bases to trimming and J lost 4 bases; unmatched junction nucleotides: 20. CDR3 length: 18 residues. Germline loops: CDR1 SGHTA, CDR2 FQGNSA. CDR3: CASSLSSRLAETLYEQYF. In DNA, the CDR3 is TGTGCCAGCAGCCTATCCAGCCGGCTAGCGGAAACTCTATACGAGCAGTACTTC.

The gene calls are TRBV4-1 and TRBJ1-1, with D uncertain. Germline CDR1 and CDR2: MGHRA and YSYEKL. The CDR3 has 14 residues. V lost 2 bases and J lost 7, with 14 bases in between. The CDR3 reads CASSQNPQNGEAFF. The CDR3 DNA sequence: TGCGCCAGCAGCCAAAATCCCCAGAATGGTGAAGCTTTCTTT.

The CDR3 is CASSEGLGAAYEQYF. CDR3 in DNA: TGTGCCAGCAGTGAAGGATTGGGGGCCGCCTACGAGCAGTACTTC. The chain has TRBV6-1 and TRBJ2-7, with TRBD1 as a possible D gene (6 bases). Germline V lookup: CDR1 MNHNS, CDR2 SASEGT. This CDR3 region has 15 residues. Between the trimmed V and J ends, which lost 1 base and 2 bases, there was a span of 12 bases.

This clone has only one observation. This chain connects TRBV28 to TRBJ1-5; the match to TRBD1 covers 10 bases. This CDR3 spans 14 amino acids. Germline trimming cut 8 bases from V and 6 bases from J; bases unmatched to any gene: 7. The germline gives CDR1 MDHEN, CDR2 SYDVKM. CDR3 in amino acids: CASLTGGRGQPQHF. The CDR3 DNA is TGTGCCAGCCTGACAGGGGGCCGAGGTCAGCCCCAGCATTTT.

This sequence joins TRBV20-1 and TRBJ2-7; D ambiguous. The CDR3 sequence is 11 residues long. V lost 2 bases and J 3 bases, leaving 5 bases between the germline ends. The germline CDR1 and CDR2 sequences are DFQATT and SNEGSKA (reference sequence). CDR3 region: CSARSIYEQYF. The CDR3 DNA reads TGCAGTGCTAGATCCATCTACGAGCAGTACTTC.

The rearrangement uses TRBV11-1 and TRBJ2-1; TRBD2 is a possible D gene (5 bases). CDR3 length equals 15 residues. Germline-derived CDR1 and CDR2 are SGHAT and FQDESV (reference sequence). V was shortened by 5 bases and J by 7 bases, with 18 bases between the two germline ends. In nucleotides, the CDR3 is TGTGCCAGCAGCCCCGGGGTCGTTTTAGGGAATGAGCAGTTCTTC. It specifies CASSPGVVLGNEQFF.

The chain joins TRBV2 to TRBJ1-4; 8 bases map to TRBD1. V was pared by 6 bases and J by 10 bases, with 16 bases of the junction left unmatched. The CDR3 runs 16 residues. Germline CDR1 reads SNHLY; CDR2 reads FYNNEI. In DNA form, the CDR3 reads TGTGCCAGCAGCGCGAAACCGGGACAGGAAAAGGGAAAACTGTTTTTT. Protein product: CASSAKPGQEKGKLFF.

The chain combines TRBV10-1 with TRBJ2-7; a weak D match, TRBD2 (5 bases). This CDR3 contains 14 residues. Trimming left V 0 bases short and J 6 bases short, with 12 bases between. From germline, CDR1 is WNHNN and CDR2 SYGVQD (reference sequence). CDR3 amino acids: CASSESSSRSEQYF. DNA for the CDR3: TGCGCCAGCAGTGAGTCGTCTAGCCGGTCCGAGCAGTACTTC.

The chain carries TRBV6-6 and TRBJ2-2; TRBD2 agrees at 8 bases. Trimming cost V 4 bases and J 1 base; bases outside gene matches: 5. The CDR3 is made up of 16 amino acids. CDR1 and CDR2 (germline): MNHNY, SVGAGI (reference sequence). The CDR3 is CASSLGLVLNTGELFF. In nucleotides, the CDR3 is TGTGCCAGCAGTTTGGGACTAGTATTGAACACCGGGGAGCTGTTTTTT.

This sequence joins TRBV30 and TRBJ2-7; 9 nucleotides agree with TRBD1. The junction had 13 bases not matched to a gene; V was cut back by 5 bases and J by 5 bases. The germline V gene encodes CDR1 GTSNPN and CDR2 SVGIG (reference sequence). CDR3 length: 15 residues. For the CDR3, the DNA is TGTGCCTGGGCCCAACCACAGGGGGCATGGGACGAGCAGTACTTC. Protein sequence: CAWAQPQGAWDEQYF.

This clone has just one count. This chain uses TRBV5-1 with TRBJ2-1, with 11 bases lining up with TRBD2. Germline-derived CDR1 and CDR2 are SGHRS and YFSETQ. Trimming removed 6 bases from V and 4 bases from J; junction bases left unmatched: 6. This CDR3 is 15 amino acids long. CDR3 in DNA: TGCGCCAGCACCTCGGGACTAGCGGATTACAATGAGCAGTTCTTC. The encoded protein is CASTSGLADYNEQFF.

The rearrangement links TRBV6-5 to TRBJ2-7, with 7 bases aligning to TRBD2. Germline V lookup: CDR1 MNHEY, CDR2 SVGAGI. J was trimmed by 4 bases and V by 6 bases; bases with no gene match: 9. CDR3 length: 14 residues. The CDR3 nucleotides are TGTGCCAGCAGCCCGGGACTACCTTCATACGAGCAGTACTTC. This codes for CASSPGLPSYEQYF.

This clone was seen repeatedly, ten times or more. Other DNA sequences in the sample encode the same CDR3. The chain couples TRBV6-1 to TRBJ2-1; 7 nucleotides align to TRBD2. The CDR3 runs 15 residues. Germline-derived CDR1 and CDR2 are MNHNS and SASEGT. V gave up 2 bases and J gave up 0 bases; unmatched junction bases: 1. CDR3 amino acids: CASSELAGSYNEQFF. DNA of the CDR3: TGTGCCAGCAGTGAATTAGCGGGCTCCTACAATGAGCAGTTCTTC.

The genes are TRBV5-1 and TRBJ1-1, with 11 bases matching TRBD1. Germline assignment: CDR1 SGHRS and CDR2 YFSETQ. The CDR3 contains 15 residues. The V gene end was trimmed by 3 bases and the J gene end by 4 bases; junction bases not matched to a gene: 5. DNA of the CDR3: TGCGCCAGCAGCTGGACAGGGGGCGAGGCCACTGAAGCTTTCTTT. This translates into CASSWTGGEATEAFF.

This chain joins TRBV19 and TRBJ2-7, with D possibly TRBD1 on 5 matching bases. CDR3 length equals 15 residues. Germline CDR1 LNHDA, CDR2 SQIVND (reference sequence). The germline V and J ends were trimmed by 6 bases and 0 bases, with 15 bases remaining between them. CDR3 amino acids: CASSPPGMSSYEQYF. CDR3 nucleotide sequence: TGTGCCAGTAGCCCCCCAGGGATGAGCTCCTACGAGCAGTACTTC.

The V and J genes are TRBV19 and TRBJ2-1, with D possibly TRBD2 on 5 matching bases. The CDR3 sequence is 15 residues long. Trimming left V 7 bases short and J 5 bases short, with 18 bases between. The germline V gene encodes CDR1 LNHDA and CDR2 SQIVND (reference sequence). CDR3 sequence (DNA): TGTGCCAGTACCCTCGGACTCCTAGGGCACAATGAGCAGTTCTTC. Its protein is CASTLGLLGHNEQFF.

The gene calls are TRBV6-6 and TRBJ2-5; 8 bases line up with TRBD2. V shed 4 bases, J shed 4 bases, and the junction held 5 bases outside the gene matches. Germline CDR1 MNHNY, CDR2 SVGAGI (reference sequence). The CDR3 loop spans 14 amino acids. CDR3 nucleotide sequence: TGTGCCAGCAGTTTCAGCGGGAGACGAGAGACCCAGTACTTC. This translates into CASSFSGRRETQYF.

Of note for this clone: At the DNA level, this CDR3 is encoded by other sequences in the same sample as well. The CDR3, as DNA: TGTGCCAGCAGCCTTGGGGGCGACACTGAAGCTTTCTTT. Encoded protein: CASSLGGDTEAFF. The chain recombines TRBV5-4 with TRBJ1-1; maybe TRBD1 (6 bases). The length of the CDR3 is 13 residues. Germline-derived CDR1 and CDR2 are SGHNT and YYREEE (reference sequence). The V end lost 4 bases, the J end lost 3 bases, and 10 bases lay between the germline ends.

The DNA of the CDR3 is TGTGCCAGCAGCTTTTTAGCGGGAGACCCCCTGGGCGAGCAGTACTTC. Translated: CASSFLAGDPLGEQYF. The chain uses TRBV7-9 and TRBJ2-7; 9 nucleotides align to TRBD2. The CDR3 totals 16 residues. Germline-derived CDR1 and CDR2 are SEHNR and FQNEAQ (reference sequence). J was trimmed by 6 bases and V by 3 bases; bases with no gene match: 12.

The V gene is TRBV6-5, the J gene TRBJ2-7, with TRBD2 matching 8 bases. V was pared by 4 bases and J by 3 bases, with 8 bases of the junction left unmatched. Germline values: CDR1 MNHEY, CDR2 SVGAGI. This CDR3 has 15 amino acids. The CDR3 loop reads CASSSSGTRGYEQYF. CDR3 in DNA: TGTGCCAGCAGTTCTTCCGGGACTAGGGGCTACGAGCAGTACTTC.

This chain joins TRBV5-8 and TRBJ1-5; D gene uncertain. The CDR3 is 15 residues long. The V end was cut by 1 base, the J end by 7 bases, with 15 bases between. The germline CDR1 and CDR2 sequences are SGHTS and YDEGEE. Here the CDR3 DNA reads TGTGCCAGCAGCTTGTTGGGAGTGGGGTCCCAGCCCCAGCATTTT. This translates into CASSLLGVGSQPQHF. Full variable domain (outside the CDR3, taken from reference TRBV5-8 and TRBJ1-5): EAGVTQSPTHLIKTRGQQATLRCSPISGHTSVYWYQQALGLGLQFLLWYDEGEERNRGNFPPRFSGRQFPNYSSELNVNALELEDSALYLCASSLLGVGSQPQHFGDGTRLSIL.